The 8 T cell receptor beta chains below come from one sample, sequenced in a study of blood T cells in healthy people across ages. A J-beta primer mix and a sample-barcoded 5' primer were used in a second PCR of about 7 to 12 cycles. TCRdb reprocessed the 5' RACE reads via MiXCR and lists one record per CDR3 protein. The sample holds 800,000 to 950,000 distinct CDR3 sequences, around 48% seen once. What was sequenced was blood. The source of these receptors is a young man in good health.

This rearrangement joins TRBV29-1 to TRBJ1-2; D perhaps matches TRBD1 (5 bases). The CDR3 loop spans 13 amino acids. Deletions cut 4 bases from V and 8 bases from J, with 17 bases between. CDR1 and CDR2 (germline): SQVTM, ANQGSEA. In DNA, the CDR3 is TGCAGCGTTGTGGGTCAGGGTACGGACGGCTACACCTTC. Residues: CSVVGQGTDGYTF. Variable domain in full (rest from reference TRBV29-1 and TRBJ1-2): SAVISQKPSRDICQRGTSLTIQCQVDSQVTMMFWYRQQPGQSLTLIATANQGSEATYESGFVIDKFPISRPNLTFSTLTVSNMSPEDSSIYLCSVVGQGTDGYTFGSGTRLTVV.

This clonotype has only a few counts. The gene calls are TRBV7-9 and TRBJ2-5; 9 bases map to TRBD2. Trimming took 5 bases from V and 1 from J; bases not matched to a gene: 5. The germline gives CDR1 SEHNR, CDR2 FQNEAQ (reference sequence). The CDR3 runs to 15 residues. Here the CDR3 DNA reads TGTGCCAGCAGCACGGGACTAGCCGGCCAAGAGACCCAGTACTTC. Translation: CASSTGLAGQETQYF.

This chain connects TRBV10-3 to TRBJ1-1; D perhaps matches TRBD1 (6 bases). The V gene's germline CDR1 is ENHRY and CDR2 SYGVKD. The CDR3 covers 14 residues. Between the trimmed V and J ends, which lost 7 bases and 0 bases, there was a span of 12 bases. The CDR3 loop reads CAITGTPMNTEAFF. CDR3 nucleotide sequence: TGTGCCATCACCGGGACACCGATGAACACTGAAGCTTTCTTT.

The chain links TRBV4-3 to TRBJ2-1; the match to TRBD2 covers 7 bases. CDR1 is LGHNA, CDR2 YSLEER, per germline. Unmatched junction bases numbered 11, after V lost 4 bases and J lost 5 bases. The CDR3 is made up of 16 amino acids. The CDR3, as DNA: TGCGCCAGCAGCCTCCGAAGGTGGGCGGGGGACAATGAGCAGTTCTTC. It is translated as CASSLRRWAGDNEQFF.

This clonotype was seen repeatedly, ten times or more. This chain uses TRBV9 with TRBJ2-5; D not resolved. V was shortened by 2 bases and J by 1 base, with 6 bases between the two germline ends. In germline, CDR1 is SGDLS, CDR2 YYNGEE. The CDR3 extends over 13 amino acids. Here the CDR3 DNA reads TGTGCCAGCAGCGTCAACCTCCAAGAGACCCAGTACTTC. Residues: CASSVNLQETQYF.

V and J are TRBV12-3 or TRBV12-4 and TRBJ1-2, with D unclear. There are 15 residues in the CDR3. V was clipped by 6 bases and J by 4 bases, with 18 bases between them. The DNA for the CDR3 is TGTGCCAGCAGGCCGGGATCAGGTGCCAGCTATGGCTACACCTTC. The encoded protein is CASRPGSGASYGYTF.

This clonotype was recorded a few times. The chain recombines TRBV7-2 with TRBJ2-4, with 14 bases aligning to TRBD2. With the DNA end fitting TRBJ2-7 better, the J assignment may be wrong. This CDR3 region has 16 residues. In germline, CDR1 is SGHTA, CDR2 FQGNSA. For the CDR3, the DNA is TGTGCCAGCAGCTTAGGGACTAGCGGGGGGAGACACGAGCAGTACTTC. Translated, it gives CASSLGTSGGRHEQYF.

Concerning this clonotype: A much bigger clone sits one base away, suggesting this may be a read error. The chain carries TRBV29-1 and TRBJ1-4; 8 nucleotides line up with TRBD1. The J segment lost 5 bases and the V segment lost 7 bases, leaving 6 bases of the junction unmatched. Germline V gives CDR1 SQVTM, CDR2 ANQGSEA. This CDR3 is 13 amino acids long. CDR3 loop: CSEQGDLNEKLFF. The CDR3 DNA follows: TGCAGCGAACAGGGGGACCTGAATGAAAAACTGTTTTTT.